A selection of T cell receptor beta chains follows, all from one sample in a study of cytomegalovirus exposure and HLA in healthy donors. Sequencing was performed with immunoSEQ multiplex PCR; in TCRdb, only in-frame clones are kept and a portion is missing. The table shows around 150,000 clones, with over 65% occurring only once. Input material: PBMCs. The receptors were sampled from a man aged 40-49 years in good health and CMV-seronegative. Both conserved end residues are part of each CDR3. The order of the fields is V gene, J gene, D gene, clone size, CDR3 DNA, CDR3 protein. The D gene is left open where the match is weak. Rows give clone size only sometimes, using once, few, many, or a class for an expanded clone.

>TRBV6-9|TRBJ1-3|.|.
TGTGCCATTCCGGGGGGCCTCTCTGGAAACACCATATATTTT
CAIPGGLSGNTIYF
>TRBV27|TRBJ1-5|.|.
TGTGCCAGCAGTTTATCGGGGGGTGCGAGCAATCAGCCCCAGCATTTT
CASSLSGGASNQPQHF
>TRBV7-9|TRBJ2-2|TRBD2|.
TGTGCCAGCAGCTTGGAACTAGCGGGGATGAACACCGGGGAGCTGTTTTTT
CASSLELAGMNTGELFF
>TRBV29-1|TRBJ2-3|.|.
TGCAGCGTTGAAGATACCCCCGGACTTCGCACAGATACGCAGTATTTT
CSVEDTPGLRTDTQYF
>TRBV7-3|TRBJ2-3|.|.
TGTGCCAGCAGCTTAAGACACTCCACAGATACGCAGTATTTT
CASSLRHSTDTQYF
>TRBV11-1|TRBJ1-1|.|.
TGTGCCAGCAGCTTAATGGGACACTTTGAAGCTTTCTTT
CASSLMGHFEAFF
>TRBV7-2|TRBJ2-5|TRBD1|.
TGTGCCAGCAGCTCCGGACAGGGGGCAAAGACCCAGTACTTC
CASSSGQGAKTQYF
>TRBV6-6|TRBJ1-4|TRBD1|.
TGTGCCACCTGGACAGGGACACATGCAACTAATGAAAAACTGTTTTTT
CATWTGTHATNEKLFF
>TRBV9|TRBJ1-1|TRBD1|.
TGTGCCAGCAGCGTAGGGACAGGAGAAGCTTTCTTT
CASSVGTGEAFF
>TRBV27|TRBJ2-1|.|.
TGTGCCAGCAGCCAGACCCCTAGCTCCTACAATGAGCAGTTCTTC
CASSQTPSSYNEQFF
>TRBV5-4|TRBJ2-1|TRBD1|.
TGTGCCAGCAGCTTAGGGACAGGGATCAATGAGCAGTTCTTC
CASSLGTGINEQFF
>TRBV2|TRBJ1-2|TRBD1|.
TGTGCCAGCTCCCCGAAACAGGGGATCGATGGCTACACCTTC
CASSPKQGIDGYTF
>TRBV4-1|TRBJ2-7|TRBD1|.
TGCGCCAGCAGCCTAGAGGGGGCGCCGAACTACGAGCAGTACTTC
CASSLEGAPNYEQYF
>TRBV5-5|TRBJ1-6|TRBD1|.
TGTGCCAGCAGCGTCGGGACAGTCAATTCACCCCTCCACTTT
CASSVGTVNSPLHF
>TRBV5-1|TRBJ2-7|.|.
TGCGCCAGCAGCGACAGAGACTACGAGCAGTACTTC
CASSDRDYEQYF
>TRBV7-3|TRBJ1-1|.|.
TGTGCCAGCAGCTTAACGTTTGACAGGTTTGGCACTGAAGCTTTCTTT
CASSLTFDRFGTEAFF
>TRBV29-1|TRBJ1-2|.|few
TGCAGCGTGGAAGGGGGGGATGATGGCTACACCTTC
CSVEGGDDGYTF
>TRBV27|TRBJ2-7|TRBD2|.
TGTGCCAGCAGTTTGGTAGCGGGAGGGGTCTACGAGCAGTACTTC
CASSLVAGGVYEQYF
>TRBV5-4|TRBJ1-4|TRBD1|.
TGTGCCAGCAGCCAGGGACAGGGGGTTAATGAAAAACTGTTTTTT
CASSQGQGVNEKLFF
>TRBV5-1|TRBJ2-7|TRBD2|.
TGCGCCAGCAGCTTGGGACTAGCGGGAGAATGGTTGCAGTACTTC
CASSLGLAGEWLQYF
>TRBV6-5|TRBJ2-7|.|.
TGTGCCAGCAGTTACGGGGCCTCCTACGAGCAGTACTTC
CASSYGASYEQYF
>TRBV27|TRBJ1-4|.|.
TGTGCCAGCAGGTCCGTGGGCGCAACTAATGAAAAACTGTTTTTT
CASRSVGATNEKLFF
>TRBV4-3|TRBJ2-1|TRBD2|.
TGCGCCAGCAGCCAAGATAGGGCTAGCGGAGCCTACAATGAGCAGTTCTTC
CASSQDRASGAYNEQFF
>TRBV7-2|TRBJ2-5|TRBD2|.
TGTGCCAGCAGCTTAGGCTCGGGGGGAGTGGAGACCCAGTACTTC
CASSLGSGGVETQYF
>TRBV9|TRBJ2-7|.|.
TGTGCCAGCAGCGTAGAGGGTTCTGGGAGCGAGCAGTACTTC
CASSVEGSGSEQYF
>TRBV6-6|TRBJ1-1|.|few
TGTGCCAGCAGTTACTCTGGGCTTGTAAACACTGAAGCTTTCTTT
CASSYSGLVNTEAFF
>TRBV25-1|TRBJ1-1|.|few
TGTGCCAGCAGTGCCTTTACAGGGAACACTGAAGCTTTCTTT
CASSAFTGNTEAFF
>TRBV9|TRBJ2-7|TRBD1|.
TGTGCCAGCAGCGTAGACCCGACCGCCGGGACAGGGTACTACGAGCAGTACTTC
CASSVDPTAGTGYYEQYF
>TRBV4-2|TRBJ2-1|.|.
TGTGCCAGCAGCCAAAGGACTGGCGCCGGTGGCAATGAGCAGTTCTTC
CASSQRTGAGGNEQFF
>TRBV6-5|TRBJ1-4|.|.
TGTGCCAGCAGTTACGCGGGAAATAATGAAAAACTGTTTTTT
CASSYAGNNEKLFF
>TRBV11-2|TRBJ2-1|TRBD1|.
TGTGCCAGCAGCATTACCCGAGGACAGGACAATGAGCAGTTCTTC
CASSITRGQDNEQFF
>TRBV11-2|TRBJ1-1|.|.
TGTGCCAGCAGCTTAGAACATGTCACTGAAGCTTTCTTT
CASSLEHVTEAFF